A single sample is the source of the 22 T cell receptor beta chains below, sequenced in a study of blood T cell repertoires in COVID-19. Produced via immunoSEQ multiplex PCR; TCRdb's table is partial and in-frame only. The data show approximately 250,000 clones, with just under 85% seen just once and around 16% held by the top ten. Specimen: PBMCs or T cells enriched from blood (not recorded which). These receptors were obtained from a man in his forties who had recovered from COVID-19.

The V gene is TRBV2, the J gene TRBJ2-1; 8 bases are a match to TRBD1. The germline V gene has CDR1 SNHLY and CDR2 FYNNEI. The CDR3 loop spans 14 amino acids. The V and J ends lost 7 bases and 1 base, in that order; junction bases with no gene match: 3. CDR3 sequence (DNA): TGTGCCAGCAACACAGGGGGGTCCTACAATGAGCAGTTCTTC. It specifies CASNTGGSYNEQFF.

This chain uses TRBV5-1 with TRBJ1-5; weak D call: TRBD1 (6 bases). The CDR3 length is 15 residues. Germline values: CDR1 SGHRS, CDR2 YFSETQ. V lost 0 bases, J lost 6 bases, and 13 bases lay in between. The CDR3 nucleotides are TGCGCCAGCAGCTTGGATCCGGGGGGCGGTCAGCCCCAGCATTTT. Amino acid sequence: CASSLDPGGGQPQHF.

This clone appeared a few times. The chain couples TRBV7-9 to TRBJ1-3; 7 nucleotides line up with TRBD1. The V and J ends lost 6 bases and 1 base, in that order; junction bases with no gene match: 9. Germline-derived CDR1 and CDR2 are SEHNR and FQNEAQ (reference sequence). CDR3 length equals 16 residues. The CDR3 region has the DNA TGTGCCAGCAGTCGGCGACAGGGTTTGTCTGGAAACACCATATATTTT. It codes for CASSRRQGLSGNTIYF.

The chain is built from TRBV28 and TRBJ2-1, with D maybe TRBD2 (6 bases). This CDR3 has 14 residues. Looked up from germline, CDR1 is MDHEN and CDR2 is SYDVKM. The germline V and J ends were trimmed by 5 bases and 6 bases, with 14 bases remaining between them. The CDR3, as DNA: TGTGCCAGCAGTCAGACTAGGATTTTCAATGAGCAGTTCTTC. Protein product: CASSQTRIFNEQFF.

The V call is TRBV5-1, the J call TRBJ2-1; 8 bases match TRBD1. Germline V gene lookup returns CDR1 SGHRS and CDR2 YFSETQ. CDR3 length: 15 residues. Trimming cost V 2 bases and J 7 bases; bases outside gene matches: 8. The CDR3 protein is CASSFGTGDRNEQFF. CDR3 in DNA: TGCGCCAGCAGCTTCGGGACAGGCGACAGAAATGAGCAGTTCTTC.

The chain carries TRBV4-1 and TRBJ2-5; tentatively, D is TRBD2 (6 bases). Germline V gene lookup returns CDR1 MGHRA and CDR2 YSYEKL. The V end lost 4 bases, the J end lost 5 bases, and 14 bases lay between the germline ends. The CDR3 runs to 14 residues. The CDR3 DNA follows: TGCGCCAGCAGCCTGAGGACTGGGAGGGAGACCCAGTACTTC. Its translation: CASSLRTGRETQYF.

This sequence joins TRBV28 and TRBJ1-3, with D tentatively TRBD1 (5 bases). The CDR3 has 15 residues. The germline V and J ends were trimmed by 1 base and 2 bases, with 9 bases remaining between them. The V gene's germline CDR1 is MDHEN and CDR2 SYDVKM. In DNA, the CDR3 is TGTGCCAGCAGTTTATTAATAGGGGCTGGAAACACCATATATTTT. Translating it yields CASSLLIGAGNTIYF.

The chain recombines TRBV7-3 with TRBJ1-2, with 7 bases lining up with TRBD1. Germline trimming cut 9 bases from V and 6 bases from J; bases unmatched to any gene: 10. CDR3 length: 13 amino acids. Germline-derived CDR1 and CDR2 are SGHTA and FQGTGA. CDR3 bases: TGTGCCAGACGAAATACAGGGGACGATGGCTACACCTTC. The encoded protein is CARRNTGDDGYTF.

The V call is TRBV25-1, the J call TRBJ1-6, with 9 bases fitting TRBD1. Looked up from germline, CDR1 is MGHDK and CDR2 is SYGVNS. Trimming cost V 6 bases and J 9 bases; bases outside gene matches: 0. The CDR3 is 12 residues long. CDR3 DNA: TGTGCCAGCAGGGACAGGGGTTCACCCCTCCACTTT. This encodes CASRDRGSPLHF.

J is TRBJ1-5 and V is TRBV28, with D perhaps TRBD1 (6 bases). This CDR3 has 19 residues. Germline assignment: CDR1 MDHEN and CDR2 SYDVKM. With 0 bases removed from V and 2 bases from J, the gap between germline ends came to 20 bases. The CDR3 sequence: CASSLWGRGSEVGNQPQHF. CDR3 bases: TGTGCCAGCAGTTTATGGGGTAGGGGGTCTGAGGTAGGCAATCAGCCCCAGCATTTT.

This clone was detected only once. The chain has TRBV28 and TRBJ2-2; D might be TRBD1 (6 bases). This CDR3 has 14 residues. Germline values: CDR1 MDHEN, CDR2 SYDVKM. V lost 6 bases, J lost 6 bases, and 14 bases lay in between. The CDR3 sequence: CASRLQGSAGELFF. In nucleotides, the CDR3 is TGTGCCAGCAGGTTACAGGGTTCGGCCGGGGAGCTGTTTTTT.

The V gene is TRBV5-1, the J gene TRBJ1-2; D unresolved. Trimming removed 0 bases from V and 6 bases from J, with 12 bases in between. CDR1 is SGHRS, CDR2 YFSETQ, per germline. The CDR3 runs 14 residues. CDR3 sequence: CASSLVEGRDGYTF. The CDR3, as DNA: TGCGCCAGCAGCTTGGTCGAGGGCCGGGATGGCTACACCTTC.

The CDR3 DNA sequence: TGTGCCAGCAGCTCCCGGGGGGGGGATGAAAAACTGTTTTTT. Amino acids: CASSSRGGDEKLFF. This rearrangement joins TRBV7-9 to TRBJ1-4; perhaps TRBD1 as D (5 bases). Germline CDR1 is SEHNR and CDR2 is FQNEAQ (reference sequence). The length of the CDR3 is 14 residues. Trimming shortened V by 4 bases and J by 6 bases, and 12 bases separated the two germline ends.

V usage is TRBV27 and J usage is TRBJ1-2; D is perhaps TRBD1 (6 bases). Germline assignment: CDR1 MNHEY and CDR2 SMNVEV (reference sequence). V was pared by 1 base and J by 5 bases, with 17 bases between. The CDR3 extends over 16 amino acids. CDR3 in DNA: TGTGCCAGCAGTTTATTGGGGACATCTCAACTTTATGGCTACACCTTC. It is translated as CASSLLGTSQLYGYTF.

This sequence joins TRBV5-5 and TRBJ1-1; 9 bases agree with TRBD1. The CDR3 covers 15 residues. J was trimmed by 1 base and V by 2 bases; bases with no gene match: 3. The germline V gene encodes CDR1 SGHKS and CDR2 YYEKEE (reference sequence). In nucleotides, the CDR3 is TGTGCCAGCAGCTTCGCGGGACAGGGGAACACTGAAGCTTTCTTT. As protein: CASSFAGQGNTEAFF.

The chain is built from TRBV28 and TRBJ2-3; a weak D match, TRBD2 (5 bases). The germline V and J ends were trimmed by 2 bases and 3 bases, with 6 bases remaining between them. Germline CDR1 reads MDHEN; CDR2 reads SYDVKM. There are 13 residues in the CDR3. Written as DNA, the CDR3 is TGTGCCAGCAGTTTAAGCGGTACAGATACGCAGTATTTT. This gives the protein CASSLSGTDTQYF.

As to this clone: Other DNA sequences of this sample code for an identical CDR3. The chain joins TRBV28 to TRBJ1-2, with D uncertain. CDR1 and CDR2 from the germline V gene are MDHEN and SYDVKM. This CDR3 has 13 amino acids. V gave up 2 bases and J gave up 3 bases, with 7 bases separating them. The CDR3 DNA reads TGTGCCAGCAGTTTAAACAGAGACTATGGCTACACCTTC. Translation: CASSLNRDYGYTF.

This clone was picked up one time. This chain joins TRBV29-1 and TRBJ2-3, with D maybe TRBD2 (6 bases). V lost 4 bases, J lost 2 bases, and 13 bases lay in between. The CDR3 extends over 14 amino acids. CDR1 is SQVTM and CDR2 is ANQGSEA in the germline V gene. CDR3 amino acids: CSVVLGDFTDTQYF. The CDR3 DNA follows: TGCAGCGTTGTGTTAGGGGACTTCACAGATACGCAGTATTTT.

The chain couples TRBV7-2 to TRBJ1-4; no definite D call. V lost 5 bases, J lost 4 bases, and 11 bases lay in between. The CDR3 is 14 residues long. The V gene's germline CDR1 is SGHTA and CDR2 FQGNSA. CDR3 protein: CASSPQALNEKLFF. The CDR3 nucleotides read TGTGCCAGCAGCCCGCAGGCTCTTAATGAAAAACTGTTTTTT.

The chain is built from TRBV5-1 and TRBJ1-5; D uncertain. The V end was cut by 0 bases, the J end by 3 bases, with 7 bases between. The CDR3 extends over 14 amino acids. Germline CDR1 is SGHRS and CDR2 is YFSETQ. The CDR3 here is CASSLGHPNQPQHF. The CDR3 DNA is TGCGCCAGCAGCTTGGGACACCCCAATCAGCCCCAGCATTTT.

The CDR3 sequence is CASSESVNQPQHF. CDR3 nucleotide sequence: TGTGCCAGCAGTGAGAGTGTGAATCAGCCCCAGCATTTT. The chain joins TRBV6-1 to TRBJ1-5; D unresolved. V was trimmed by 3 bases and J by 4 bases, leaving 7 bases between them. The CDR3 sequence is 13 residues long. The germline V gene has CDR1 MNHNS and CDR2 SASEGT.

DNA of the CDR3: TGTGCCAGTAGTATAGGGGGCCTTCTCTCCTACAATGAGCAGTTCTTC. It translates to CASSIGGLLSYNEQFF. The chain combines TRBV19 with TRBJ2-1; D is possibly TRBD1 (5 bases). Germline loops: CDR1 LNHDA, CDR2 SQIVND (reference sequence). This CDR3 is 16 amino acids long. The ends were cut back, 1 base at V and 0 bases at J, with 10 bases in the middle.